These 5 T cell receptor beta chains originate from one sample sequenced in a study of early T cells in non-severe SARS-CoV-2 infection. TCRdb ran MiXCR on the 5' RACE reads and lists one entry per CDR3 protein. The table records roughly 29,000 distinct CDR3 sequences, roughly 6% of them present only once. The sequenced material came from whole blood. The source is an adult who was a healthcare worker with PCR-confirmed SARS-CoV-2 infection or an uninfected control (not recorded which).

This clonotype was seen ten or more times. The chain uses TRBV19 and TRBJ1-3; D is uncertain. This CDR3 is 14 amino acids long. The germline V gene encodes CDR1 LNHDA and CDR2 SQIVND (reference sequence). Between the trimmed V and J ends, which lost 6 bases and 0 bases, there was a span of 9 bases. CDR3 bases: TGTGCCAGTAGGCAGAAGGGCTCTGGAAACACCATATATTTT. Its protein is CASRQKGSGNTIYF.

In this sample, this clonotype turned up a few times. The chain recombines TRBV7-9 with TRBJ2-3; D is ambiguous. The CDR3 runs to 14 residues. Trimming stripped 5 bases from V and 8 bases from J, with 17 bases between. CDR1 SEHNR and CDR2 FQNEAQ come from the germline V gene (reference sequence). CDR3 protein: CASSPSGPRPTQYF. DNA for the CDR3: TGTGCCAGCAGCCCATCCGGACCGCGCCCTACGCAGTATTTT.

The V gene is TRBV14, the J gene TRBJ2-1; unclear D gene. Germline V CDR1 and CDR2: SGHDN, FVKESK. This CDR3 is built from 15 residues. The V and J ends lost 4 bases and 8 bases respectively, with 18 bases between them. CDR3 bases: TGTGCCAGCAGCCCCCCGGCCTTAGACATCCATGAGCAGTTCTTC. Translation gives CASSPPALDIHEQFF. Full variable domain (rest looked up from reference TRBV14 and TRBJ2-1): EAGVTQFPSHSVIEKGQTVTLRCDPISGHDNLYWYRRVMGKEIKFLLHFVKESKQDESGMPNNRFLAERTGGTYSTLKVQPAELEDSGVYFCASSPPALDIHEQFFGPGTRLTVL.

This clonotype appeared many times. The gene calls are TRBV10-3 and TRBJ2-2; D might be TRBD1 or TRBD2, each matching 5 bases. Trimming pared 2 bases from V and 1 base from J, leaving 8 bases between. The CDR3 runs to 15 residues. Germline V gives CDR1 ENHRY, CDR2 SYGVKD. The CDR3 DNA follows: TGTGCCATCAGTGAGGGGACGGGGAACACCGGGGAGCTGTTTTTT. Encoded protein: CAISEGTGNTGELFF.

For the CDR3, the DNA is TGTGCCACCGCCTCTCGGACAGACACCGGGGAGCTGTTTTTT. Translated, it gives CATASRTDTGELFF. The chain joins TRBV10-3 to TRBJ2-2; perhaps TRBD1 as D (6 bases). The CDR3 sequence is 14 residues long. Looked up from germline, CDR1 is ENHRY and CDR2 is SYGVKD. V shed 10 bases and J shed 3 bases, with 15 bases lying between them.